This T cell receptor (beta chain) was sequenced during a study of blood T cell repertoires in COVID-19. The overall study: Spain, Italy and the United States supplied samples that represented acute and convalescent COVID-19. T cells, B-cell-depleted T cells, or PBMCs supplied cDNA or gDNA.

One Seattle source followed patients from active infection through their disease course. This clone has only a few counts. As processed by the authors: Quantification of nucleated cells was approximated via reference gene primer amplification. Data came from immunoSEQ multiplex PCR; TCRdb stores just in-frame clones and leaves some out. V and J calls plus clone size are reproduced from that table; the DNA served to infer D and trimming. The data contain hundreds of thousands of clones, about nine tenths of them singletons. The clonotype was recovered from a woman in her forties or fifties with COVID-19, enrolled during active disease. The sample consisted of peripheral blood.

CDR3 sequence (DNA): TGTGCCACCAGTGATTTTAACACGGGTCAGCATTTT. Its translation: CATSDFNTGQHF. The V call is TRBV24-1, the J call TRBJ1-5, with D unresolved. This CDR3 is 12 amino acids long. Germline V CDR1 and CDR2: KGHDR, SFDVKD. Trimming stripped 1 base from V and 13 bases from J, with 10 bases between.